One T cell receptor (beta chain) is described in this entry. Per germline, CDR1 SGDLS and CDR2 YYNGEE. CDR3 length equals 13 residues. Trimming removed 3 bases from V and 9 bases from J, with 13 bases in between. This sample was taken from a study of blood T cell repertoires in COVID-19. The table came from immunoSEQ multiplex PCR; TCRdb's copy has only in-frame clones and leaves some out. Here the sample spans 40,000 to 50,000 clones, more than 75% being singletons. The clonotype was recovered from a woman of 80 years or more with COVID-19, enrolled during active disease. What was sequenced was peripheral blood. The chain has TRBV9 and TRBJ2-1; unclear D gene. CDR3 protein: CASSADPLVEQFF. The CDR3 DNA reads as TGTGCCAGCAGCGCCGATCCTCTAGTTGAGCAGTTCTTC.